This passage covers 31 T cell receptor beta chains from one sample sequenced in a study of shared T cell receptors in the human thymus. Sequencing was performed with immunoSEQ multiplex PCR; in TCRdb, only in-frame clones are kept and a portion is missing. This repertoire shows hundreds of thousands of clones, approximately 87% found once; its top ten account for roughly 0.0086%. This sample was also put to use in a study of human thymus T cells.

The material sequenced was thymocytes. Every receptor here comes from a boy in the first two years of life with a congenital heart defect.

The rearrangement links TRBV4-3 to TRBJ2-5; the match to TRBD2 covers 10 bases. The CDR3 is 16 residues long. In germline, CDR1 is LGHNA, CDR2 YSLEER. J was trimmed by 5 bases and V by 0 bases; bases with no gene match: 6. This CDR3 is CASSQEASGGDETQYF. The CDR3 nucleotides are TGCGCCAGCAGCCAAGAGGCTAGCGGGGGAGACGAGACCCAGTACTTC.

This chain connects TRBV27 to TRBJ2-7, with 8 bases aligning to TRBD1. The CDR3 consists of 14 residues. V dropped 5 bases and J dropped 3; count of bases not matched to a gene: 6. Germline CDR1 MNHEY, CDR2 SMNVEV (reference sequence). CDR3 residues: CASSPDRVGYEQYF. CDR3 DNA: TGTGCCAGCAGTCCGGACAGGGTAGGCTACGAGCAGTACTTC.

CDR3 nucleotides: TGTGCCAGCAGCTTCGGACAGACTGATCAGCCCCAGCATTTT. Protein product: CASSFGQTDQPQHF. This chain connects TRBV7-9 to TRBJ1-5, with D maybe TRBD1 (6 bases). CDR1 SEHNR and CDR2 FQNEAQ come from the germline V gene (reference sequence). Trimming took 3 bases from V and 5 from J, leaving 11 bases between them. The CDR3 covers 14 residues.

The chain carries TRBV7-2 and TRBJ1-2, with a weak D call TRBD1 (5 bases). Germline CDR1 is SGHTA and CDR2 is FQGNSA. The V end was cut by 4 bases, the J end by 7 bases, with 10 bases between. The CDR3 extends over 12 amino acids. The CDR3 DNA sequence: TGTGCCAGCAGCTCCACGGGGGGTGGCTACACCTTC. Amino acids: CASSSTGGGYTF.

The chain combines TRBV7-6 with TRBJ2-3, with D uncertain. The germline V gene has CDR1 SGHVS and CDR2 FNYEAQ. Trimming took off 1 base at V and 0 bases at J, with 8 bases between the two ends. This CDR3 has 15 residues. CDR3 residues: CASSLGGRSTDTQYF. The CDR3 DNA reads TGTGCCAGCAGCTTAGGCGGTAGGAGCACAGATACGCAGTATTTT.

This chain joins TRBV19 and TRBJ2-7, with a weak D call TRBD2 (6 bases). There are 12 residues in the CDR3. Germline V lookup: CDR1 LNHDA, CDR2 SQIVND (reference sequence). Trimming took 6 bases from V and 2 from J, leaving 8 bases between them. CDR3 loop: CASSGRTYEQYF. CDR3 sequence (DNA): TGTGCCAGTAGCGGGAGAACCTACGAGCAGTACTTC. The whole variable domain, remainder taken from reference TRBV19 and TRBJ2-7, is DGGITQSPKYLFRKEGQNVTLSCEQNLNHDAMYWYRQDPGQGLRLIYYSQIVNDFQKGDIAEGYSVSREKKESFPLTVTSAQKNPTAFYLCASSGRTYEQYFGPGTRLTVT.

This chain links TRBV6-5 with TRBJ1-2, with 7 nucleotides matching TRBD1. CDR3 length equals 14 residues. The germline CDR1 and CDR2 sequences are MNHEY and SVGAGI. Trimming took 4 bases from V and 2 from J; bases not matched to a gene: 4. The CDR3 here is CASSSPQGNYGYTF. DNA for the CDR3: TGTGCCAGCAGTTCCCCACAGGGGAACTATGGCTACACCTTC.

The V and J genes are TRBV2 and TRBJ1-1; 7 bases map to TRBD1. The junction had 17 bases not matched to a gene; V was cut back by 4 bases and J by 0 bases. In germline, CDR1 is SNHLY, CDR2 FYNNEI. CDR3 size: 19 residues. The CDR3 sequence: CASSARPILKGAMNTEAFF. CDR3 DNA sequence: TGTGCCAGCAGTGCACGGCCCATTCTTAAGGGGGCCATGAACACTGAAGCTTTCTTT.

The gene calls are TRBV5-6 and TRBJ1-1; D perhaps matches TRBD1 (5 bases). The CDR3 has 14 amino acids. CDR1 and CDR2 (germline): SGHDT, YYEEEE. Trimming cost V 0 bases and J 8 bases, with 14 bases left between them. The CDR3 protein is CASSLGRGASEAFF. CDR3 coding DNA: TGTGCCAGCAGCTTGGGAAGGGGCGCCTCGGAAGCTTTCTTT.

This clone was recorded once. The V gene is TRBV7-6, the J gene TRBJ2-3, with a weak D call TRBD2 (6 bases). V was shortened by 3 bases and J by 1 base, with 14 bases between the two germline ends. CDR1 and CDR2 (germline): SGHVS, FNYEAQ. The CDR3 has 16 amino acids. The CDR3 sequence: CASSLVADFCTDTQYF. DNA of the CDR3: TGTGCCAGCAGCTTGGTAGCGGACTTTTGCACAGATACGCAGTATTTT.

This rearrangement joins TRBV5-6 to TRBJ2-3; D remains unclear. The CDR3 runs to 16 residues. With 0 bases removed from V and 0 bases from J, the gap between germline ends came to 11 bases. Per germline, CDR1 SGHDT and CDR2 YYEEEE. The CDR3 bases are TGTGCCAGCAGCTTGGATGGTGTGAGTAGCACAGATACGCAGTATTTT. Protein product: CASSLDGVSSTDTQYF.

V is TRBV28 and J is TRBJ1-5; 9 bases fit TRBD1. V was pared by 2 bases and J by 4 bases, with 3 bases of the junction left unmatched. The germline CDR1 and CDR2 sequences are MDHEN and SYDVKM. The CDR3 totals 15 residues. The CDR3 coding sequence is TGTGCCAGCAGTTTACTTGGACAGGGGAATCAGCCCCAGCATTTT. It specifies CASSLLGQGNQPQHF.

The genes are TRBV7-2 and TRBJ1-5; no reliable D call. With 1 base removed from V and 2 bases from J, the gap between germline ends came to 12 bases. Germline CDR1 is SGHTA and CDR2 is FQGNSA. The CDR3 has 16 amino acids. The CDR3 is CASSLVGTVRNQPQHF. CDR3 DNA: TGTGCCAGCAGCTTAGTGGGTACAGTCCGCAATCAGCCCCAGCATTTT.

The rearrangement joins TRBV5-6 to TRBJ1-2; 8 nucleotides align to TRBD1. This CDR3 comprises 13 residues. Germline CDR1 and CDR2: SGHDT and YYEEEE. The junction had 4 bases not matched to a gene; V was cut back by 3 bases and J by 6 bases. CDR3: CASSWGQENGYTF. Here the CDR3 DNA reads TGTGCCAGCAGCTGGGGACAGGAGAATGGCTACACCTTC.

The chain is built from TRBV25-1 and TRBJ1-2, with no clear D. Germline values: CDR1 MGHDK, CDR2 SYGVNS. V was trimmed by 3 bases and J by 3 bases, leaving 8 bases between them. This CDR3 comprises 13 residues. The CDR3 DNA follows: TGTGCCAGCAGTGATCTGGGAGACTATGGCTACACCTTC. Its translation is CASSDLGDYGYTF.

The V and J genes are TRBV4-3 and TRBJ1-2; D remains ambiguous. Germline assignment: CDR1 LGHNA and CDR2 YSLEER. CDR3 length: 17 residues. Trimming shortened V by 0 bases and J by 4 bases, and 18 bases separated the two germline ends. Written as DNA, the CDR3 is TGCGCCAGCAGCCAAGATCCCTCGCGGGTGAGTCTCTATGGCTACACCTTC. This codes for CASSQDPSRVSLYGYTF.

The CDR3 protein is CASSPSGRWYNEQFF. The CDR3 DNA reads TGCGCCAGCAGCCCAAGCGGGAGATGGTACAATGAGCAGTTCTTC. The rearrangement uses TRBV5-1 and TRBJ2-1; 8 bases match TRBD2. CDR1 SGHRS and CDR2 YFSETQ come from the germline V gene. The CDR3 totals 15 residues. J lost 4 bases, V lost 4 bases, and 7 bases had no gene match. Full variable domain (missing parts from reference TRBV5-1 and TRBJ2-1): KAGVTQTPRYLIKTRGQQVTLSCSPISGHRSVSWYQQTPGQGLQFLFEYFSETQRNKGNFPGRFSGRQFSNSRSEMNVSTLELGDSALYLCASSPSGRWYNEQFFGPGTRLTVL.

This clone was detected once. The rearrangement uses TRBV9 and TRBJ2-2; 8 bases are a match to TRBD1. The V gene's germline CDR1 is SGDLS and CDR2 YYNGEE. Trimming removed 5 bases from V and 5 bases from J; junction bases left unmatched: 14. CDR3 length: 17 amino acids. The CDR3 sequence: CASSPRGLDRDTGELFF. The CDR3 DNA is TGTGCCAGCAGTCCACGCGGTTTGGACAGGGATACCGGGGAGCTGTTTTTT.

The V gene is TRBV28, the J gene TRBJ2-1, with 7 bases lining up with TRBD1. The CDR3 is 15 amino acids. Germline V gene sequence: CDR1 MDHEN, CDR2 SYDVKM. V gave up 2 bases and J gave up 7 bases; unmatched junction bases: 8. In DNA form, the CDR3 reads TGTGCCAGCAGTTTACCCGGGACAGAAAGAAATGAGCAGTTCTTC. Amino acid sequence: CASSLPGTERNEQFF. Full variable domain (missing parts from reference TRBV28 and TRBJ2-1): DVKVTQSSRYLVKRTGEKVFLECVQDMDHENMFWYRQDPGLGLRLIYFSYDVKMKEKGDIPEGYSVSREKKERFSLILESASTNQTSMYLCASSLPGTERNEQFFGPGTRLTVL.

This chain joins TRBV5-4 and TRBJ2-5; D possibly corresponds to TRBD1 (5 bases). The closer fit of TRBJ2-7 to the DNA end suggests the J call may be wrong. The CDR3 totals 12 residues. CDR1 and CDR2 from the germline V gene are SGHNT and YYREEE (reference sequence). This chain's CDR3 is CASSVSGYEQYF. DNA of the CDR3: TGTGCCAGCAGCGTATCAGGGTACGAGCAGTACTTC.

The J gene is TRBJ2-6, the V gene TRBV10-3, with 7 bases fitting TRBD1. V lost 6 bases to trimming and J lost 2 bases; unmatched junction nucleotides: 7. The CDR3 is made up of 16 amino acids. Germline V lookup: CDR1 ENHRY, CDR2 SYGVKD. The CDR3 nucleotides read TGTGCCATCAGGGCACAACAGGGGACTGGGGCCAACGTCCTGACTTTC. Protein: CAIRAQQGTGANVLTF.

The V and J genes are TRBV27 and TRBJ1-1, with 9 bases matching TRBD1. The germline V gene encodes CDR1 MNHEY and CDR2 SMNVEV (reference sequence). The CDR3 loop spans 13 amino acids. With V trimmed by 6 bases and J by 8 bases, 7 bases remained unmatched. The CDR3 DNA follows: TGTGCCAGCAGACTTAGGACAGGGGCCGAAGCTTTCTTT. Protein sequence: CASRLRTGAEAFF.

The chain employs TRBV12-5 and TRBJ2-7; the D gene is possibly TRBD1 (6 bases). Germline V gene sequence: CDR1 LGHNT, CDR2 FRNRAP. Trimming stripped 2 bases from V and 1 base from J, with 18 bases between. The CDR3 extends over 17 amino acids. CDR3 region: CASGLWDGGLTSYEQYF. CDR3 DNA: TGTGCTAGTGGTTTGTGGGATGGGGGCCTAACGTCCTACGAGCAGTACTTC.

This chain connects TRBV5-1 to TRBJ2-7; a weak D match, TRBD2 (6 bases). V shed 3 bases and J shed 2 bases, with 9 bases lying between them. Looked up from germline, CDR1 is SGHRS and CDR2 is YFSETQ. The CDR3 runs to 13 residues. The CDR3 spells CASSSGGAYEQYF. In DNA form, the CDR3 reads TGCGCCAGCAGCTCCGGGGGAGCCTACGAGCAGTACTTC.

This clone has more than one count but fewer than ten. This CDR3 reads CASSESKGQGSTALHF. DNA for the CDR3: TGCGCCAGCAGTGAGTCGAAAGGACAGGGTAGTACGGCCCTCCACTTT. This chain connects TRBV10-1 to TRBJ1-6, with TRBD1 identical over 8 bases. J gave up 14 bases and V 0 bases, and 12 bases lay outside the gene matches. The CDR3 runs to 16 residues. Looked up from germline, CDR1 is WNHNN and CDR2 is SYGVQD (reference sequence).

This rearrangement joins TRBV27 to TRBJ2-5; the match to TRBD2 covers 14 bases. The CDR3 extends over 16 amino acids. The V gene's germline CDR1 is MNHEY and CDR2 SMNVEV (reference sequence). After removal of 10 bases from V and 7 bases from J, the junction contained 14 bases not matched to a gene. The CDR3 coding sequence is TGTGCCACCGGGACTAGCGGGAGAGAGTTGGTAGGGACCCAGTACTTC. Protein sequence: CATGTSGRELVGTQYF.

The chain uses TRBV10-2 and TRBJ2-5; TRBD2 agrees at 9 bases. Germline V gene sequence: CDR1 WSHSY, CDR2 SAAADI. This CDR3 is built from 15 residues. After removal of 4 bases from V and 4 bases from J, the junction contained 7 bases not matched to a gene. The CDR3 DNA sequence: TGCGCCAGCAGTGGGAGGACTAGCGCGGCAGAGACCCAGTACTTC. Its protein is CASSGRTSAAETQYF.

The V call is TRBV5-4, the J call TRBJ2-1, with D tentatively TRBD2 (5 bases). The V gene's germline CDR1 is SGHNT and CDR2 YYREEE (reference sequence). This CDR3 is built from 20 residues. The V gene lost 1 base and the J gene lost 0 bases, with 23 bases spanning the gap. CDR3 nucleotides: TGTGCCAGCAGCTTGCACCCCCTAGCTGGCGGGCCCAGCTCCTACAATGAGCAGTTCTTC. It translates to CASSLHPLAGGPSSYNEQFF. Using reference TRBV5-4 and TRBJ2-1 for the parts outside the CDR3, the full variable domain is ETGVTQSPTHLIKTRGQQVTLRCSSQSGHNTVSWYQQALGQGPQFIFQYYREEENGRGNFPPRFSGLQFPNYSSELNVNALELDDSALYLCASSLHPLAGGPSSYNEQFFGPGTRLTVL.

CDR3 sequence (DNA): TGTGCCAGCAGTGAATCTGGGTCTACGGGCTCCTACGAGCAGTACTTC. Amino acid sequence: CASSESGSTGSYEQYF. V is TRBV25-1 and J is TRBJ2-7; D not resolved. The CDR3 has 16 residues. V lost 1 base, J lost 0 bases, and 13 bases lay in between. Per germline, CDR1 MGHDK and CDR2 SYGVNS.

This chain links TRBV4-3 with TRBJ1-4; no firm D call. The CDR3 totals 15 residues. V lost 0 bases to trimming and J lost 2 bases, with 7 bases between them. CDR1 is LGHNA, CDR2 YSLEER, per germline. CDR3 residues: CASSQDSITNEKLFF. The CDR3 nucleotides are TGCGCCAGCAGCCAAGATTCAATCACTAATGAAAAACTGTTTTTT.

The rearrangement uses TRBV7-2 and TRBJ2-7; 14 nucleotides match TRBD2. J was trimmed by 7 bases and V by 4 bases; bases with no gene match: 9. This CDR3 has 16 residues. The germline V gene has CDR1 SGHTA and CDR2 FQGNSA. The CDR3 DNA reads as TGTGCCAGCAGCTCGAAACCGGGACTAGCGGGAGAAGAGCAGTACTTC. It codes for CASSSKPGLAGEEQYF.